This passage covers 23 T cell receptor beta chains from one sample sequenced in a study of T cell responses to AZD1222 COVID-19 vaccine. Clones were sequenced by immunoSEQ multiplex PCR, and TCRdb holds only the in-frame ones, with some missing. The sample includes 65,000 to 85,000 clones, approximately 81% seen only once; the top ten take approximately 13%. The source material was peripheral blood, sampled on day 0 of AZD1222 vaccination. These receptors were taken from an adult in good health.

The rearrangement uses TRBV9 and TRBJ2-3; no definite D call. The CDR3 spans 15 residues. Germline lookup yields CDR1 SGDLS and CDR2 YYNGEE. The germline V and J ends were trimmed by 3 bases and 4 bases, with 15 bases remaining between them. This chain's CDR3 is CASSAYSRQADTQYF. DNA of the CDR3: TGTGCCAGCAGCGCTTATTCGCGCCAGGCAGATACGCAGTATTTT.

Note on this clone: At one boundary the junction diverges from the germline segment, which might be a read error. This chain joins TRBV7-7 and TRBJ2-1, with 7 bases matching TRBD1. Germline V CDR1 and CDR2: SSHAT, FNYEAQ (reference sequence). The CDR3 extends over 13 amino acids. The CDR3 nucleotides read TGTGCTAGCAGCCGGGACAGATACAATGAGCAGTTCTTC. Amino acid sequence: CASSRDRYNEQFF.

The chain is built from TRBV6-2 or TRBV6-3 and TRBJ1-2; TRBD1 matches 7 bases. Germline V lookup: CDR1 MNHEY, CDR2 SVGEGT. V lost 3 bases to trimming and J lost 8 bases; unmatched junction nucleotides: 9. This CDR3 region has 14 residues. The CDR3 DNA sequence: TGTGCCAGCAGTTATACAGGGGCCGGGGGCGGCTACACCTTC. As protein: CASSYTGAGGGYTF.

This clone was detected a few times. The gene calls are TRBV3-1 (or the pseudogene TRBV3-2) and TRBJ2-2; D may correspond to TRBD1 or TRBD2 (5 bases each). With 1 base removed from V and 8 bases from J, the gap between germline ends came to 14 bases. The CDR3 sequence is 15 residues long. From germline, CDR1 is LGHDT and CDR2 YNNKEL (reference sequence). The CDR3 bases are TGTGCCAGCAGCCAAGCCCCAATTGGGGGTGGGGAGCTGTTTTTT. Translated: CASSQAPIGGGELFF.

This rearrangement joins TRBV2 to TRBJ1-1, with a tentative D call TRBD1 (6 bases). The V gene's germline CDR1 is SNHLY and CDR2 FYNNEI. The CDR3 spans 11 residues. V was cut by 10 bases and J by 3 bases, with 9 bases left in between. CDR3 sequence (DNA): TGTGCCAATCGACAGGACACTGAAGCTTTCTTT. The encoded protein is CANRQDTEAFF.

The rearrangement uses TRBV11-2 and TRBJ2-3; D unclear. Germline CDR1 SGHAT, CDR2 FQNNGV. The CDR3 is 14 amino acids. Trimming removed 4 bases at V and 2 bases at J, with 10 bases between. This CDR3 reads CASSSNYLTDTQYF. In nucleotides, the CDR3 is TGTGCCAGCAGCTCAAACTACCTCACAGATACGCAGTATTTT.

V is TRBV7-3 and J is TRBJ2-3, with TRBD1 identical over 7 bases. This CDR3 has 16 residues. Germline V gene data show CDR1 as SGHTA and CDR2 as FQGTGA. The V segment lost 5 bases and the J segment 0 bases; nucleotides outside the gene matches: 8. The DNA of the CDR3 is TGTGCCAGCAGCGAACAGGGGCTTTCTAGCACAGATACGCAGTATTTT. The encoded protein is CASSEQGLSSTDTQYF.

The rearrangement links TRBV9 to TRBJ2-3; a weak D match, TRBD1 (6 bases). The CDR3 runs 16 residues. With 2 bases removed from V and 4 bases from J, the gap between germline ends came to 17 bases. CDR1 is SGDLS, CDR2 YYNGEE, per germline. CDR3 nucleotide sequence: TGTGCCAGCAGCGTCGCTTTCGATGGGGGCCCAGATACGCAGTATTTT. Protein: CASSVAFDGGPDTQYF.

The chain uses TRBV5-1 and TRBJ2-3; D unclear. Trimming shortened V by 0 bases and J by 3 bases, and 11 bases separated the two germline ends. Germline CDR1 SGHRS, CDR2 YFSETQ. The length of the CDR3 is 15 residues. The CDR3: CASSLVAARTDTQYF. The CDR3 bases are TGCGCCAGCAGCTTGGTGGCAGCGAGGACAGATACGCAGTATTTT.

This clone was seen a handful of times. The chain carries TRBV19 and TRBJ2-6; D remains unclear. V lost 3 bases and J lost 0, with 3 bases in between. The CDR3 loop spans 14 amino acids. The germline V gene has CDR1 LNHDA and CDR2 SQIVND (reference sequence). CDR3 in DNA: TGTGCCAGTAGTATTCTCTCTGGGGCCAACGTCCTGACTTTC. Its protein is CASSILSGANVLTF.

In regard to this clone: Other DNA sequences in the same sample also yield this CDR3. V is TRBV18 and J is TRBJ1-6; 8 positions match TRBD1. Trimming at V came to 2 bases and at J to 6 bases, leaving 3 bases not matched to a gene. Looked up from germline, CDR1 is KGHSH and CDR2 is LQKENI. There are 15 residues in the CDR3. The CDR3 coding sequence is TGTGCCAGCTCACCAGGACAGGGCCCTAATTCACCCCTCCACTTT. Protein product: CASSPGQGPNSPLHF. Full variable domain (remainder filled in from reference TRBV18 and TRBJ1-6): NAGVMQNPRHLVRRRGQEARLRCSPMKGHSHVYWYRQLPEEGLKFMVYLQKENIIDESGMPKERFSAEFPKEGPSILRIQQVVRGDSAAYFCASSPGQGPNSPLHFGNGTRLTVT.

The rearrangement uses TRBV7-8 and TRBJ2-1; D is perhaps TRBD2 (6 bases). With 0 bases removed from V and 11 bases from J, the gap between germline ends came to 11 bases. Germline V gives CDR1 SGHVS, CDR2 FQNEAQ. This CDR3 contains 13 residues. CDR3: CASSLAARGKQFF. CDR3 sequence (DNA): TGTGCCAGCAGCTTAGCCGCGCGGGGCAAGCAGTTCTTC.

Worth noting for this clone: Mismatch with germline at one junction end may stem from a read error. V gene TRBV7-9 combines with J gene TRBJ2-7; D uncertain. This CDR3 is 14 amino acids long. Germline-derived CDR1 and CDR2 are SEHNR and FQNEAQ (reference sequence). The CDR3 loop reads CASSLGGVSNEQYF. In DNA, the CDR3 is TGTGCCAGCAGCTTGGGCGGCGTCTCCAACGAGCAGTACTTC.

The rearrangement joins TRBV11-1 to TRBJ2-7; 8 bases line up with TRBD1. J gave up 6 bases and V 5 bases, and 6 bases lay outside the gene matches. The germline V gene has CDR1 SGHAT and CDR2 FQDESV (reference sequence). The CDR3 contains 13 residues. The CDR3 loop is CASSTTTGGEQYF. CDR3 coding DNA: TGTGCCAGCAGCACTACCACAGGGGGCGAGCAGTACTTC.

The CDR3 here is CASSRLRKGEGDTQYF. The CDR3 nucleotides are TGTGCCAGCAGCCGCCTTAGAAAGGGGGAAGGAGATACGCAGTATTTT. This rearrangement joins TRBV5-6 to TRBJ2-3; the D gene is possibly TRBD1 (6 bases). Germline CDR1 SGHDT, CDR2 YYEEEE. The V end was cut by 4 bases, the J end by 5 bases, with 20 bases between. CDR3 length: 16 residues.

The chain employs TRBV10-3 and TRBJ1-5, with TRBD1 matching over 9 bases. The germline CDR1 and CDR2 sequences are ENHRY and SYGVKD. CDR3 length: 15 residues. Trimming removed 11 bases from V and 0 bases from J; junction bases left unmatched: 8. DNA of the CDR3: TGTGCCTCTGGACAGGGGACAAATAGCAATCAGCCCCAGCATTTT. Translating it yields CASGQGTNSNQPQHF.

This clone appeared many times. V and J are TRBV12-5 and TRBJ1-6, with no clear D. The CDR3 runs 14 residues. Germline CDR1 and CDR2: LGHNT and FRNRAP. V lost 3 bases and J 0 bases, leaving 3 bases between the germline ends. CDR3 sequence reads: CASGLSSYNSPLHF. CDR3 in DNA: TGTGCTAGTGGTTTAAGCTCCTATAATTCACCCCTCCACTTT.

This chain links TRBV6-5 with TRBJ2-3, with D perhaps TRBD1 (7 bases). The length of the CDR3 is 14 residues. Germline CDR1 reads MNHEY; CDR2 reads SVGAGI. The V gene lost 7 bases and the J gene lost 3 bases, with 14 bases spanning the gap. This CDR3 reads CASNVQGRTDTQYF. In nucleotides, the CDR3 is TGTGCCAGCAACGTACAGGGGAGGACAGATACGCAGTATTTT.

The chain has TRBV19 and TRBJ1-2; no reliable D call. The CDR3 contains 13 residues. V was trimmed by 5 bases and J by 4 bases, leaving 11 bases between them. Looked up from germline, CDR1 is LNHDA and CDR2 is SQIVND (reference sequence). The CDR3 reads CASSSQDSYGYTF. In nucleotides, the CDR3 is TGTGCCAGTAGTTCCCAAGATAGCTATGGCTACACCTTC.

The gene calls are TRBV6-2 or TRBV6-3 and TRBJ1-2; TRBD1 might be the D (5 bases). Germline CDR1 MNHEY, CDR2 SVGEGT. V was shortened by 0 bases and J by 4 bases, with 9 bases between the two germline ends. The CDR3 has 14 residues. CDR3 bases: TGTGCCAGCAGTTACTCGTTAAGGGGCTATGGCTACACCTTC. Translating gives CASSYSLRGYGYTF.

The gene calls are TRBV19 and TRBJ1-1; the match to TRBD1 covers 7 bases. Germline V gene lookup returns CDR1 LNHDA and CDR2 SQIVND (reference sequence). This CDR3 region has 15 residues. In DNA, the CDR3 is TGTACCACCCGCGAGGGTCCGGACTCCAGGGGGAGAGCTTTCTTT. This sequence encodes CTTREGPDSRGRAFF.

The chain carries TRBV5-1 and TRBJ1-1; 8 positions agree with TRBD1. Germline V gene sequence: CDR1 SGHRS, CDR2 YFSETQ. V trimming: 4 bases; J trimming: 5 bases; junction bases outside the gene matches: 19. The CDR3 totals 18 residues. The CDR3 bases are TGCGCCAGCAGCGTTCCACAGGGGGAACACTCACCCAGGACTGAAGCTTTCTTT. It translates to CASSVPQGEHSPRTEAFF. Variable domain in full (rest from reference TRBV5-1 and TRBJ1-1): KAGVTQTPRYLIKTRGQQVTLSCSPISGHRSVSWYQQTPGQGLQFLFEYFSETQRNKGNFPGRFSGRQFSNSRSEMNVSTLELGDSALYLCASSVPQGEHSPRTEAFFGQGTRLTVV.

V is TRBV11-2 and J is TRBJ2-7; TRBD1 aligns across 10 bases. CDR1 is SGHAT, CDR2 FQNNGV, per germline. The CDR3 runs 16 residues. The junction had 3 bases not matched to a gene; V was cut back by 1 base and J by 0 bases. The CDR3 DNA reads TGTGCCAGCAGCTTAGTGGGACAGGGGATCTCCTACGAGCAGTACTTC. Its translation is CASSLVGQGISYEQYF.